The clone carrying this TCR beta chain was seen a single time. These data originate in a study of T cell responses to AZD1222 COVID-19 vaccine. For the study at large: Second-dose intervals near 4 or 12 weeks were combined.

The method was immunoSEQ multiplex PCR; TCRdb's version includes in-frame clones alone and lacks a portion of them. The table has around 58,000 clones, about 80% seen once. The V gene end was trimmed by 4 bases and the J gene end by 3 bases; junction bases not matched to a gene: 5. The CDR3 length is 14 residues. Germline values: CDR1 SGHDT, CDR2 YYEEEE. The source is an adult in good health. This chain connects TRBV5-6 to TRBJ2-3; 7 bases agree with TRBD2. The sequencing used peripheral blood, collected on day 0 of AZD1222 vaccination. The CDR3 loop is CASSPYGGTDTQYF. The CDR3 DNA reads as TGTGCCAGCAGCCCCTACGGGGGGACAGATACGCAGTATTTT.